Detailed here is one T cell receptor (beta chain). Antigen unknown. This sample was included in a study of shared clonotypes between healthy human individuals. The study's findings and limits: Genetic and exposure-history diversity was limited by the small donor number. It was the non-shared clonotypes that had lower generation probabilities than clonotypes shared by all four donors.

Repertoires were generated with immunoSEQ multiplex PCR, while TCRdb's copy carries only in-frame clones and drops some. The data show some 980,000 clones, approximately 80% seen once. Germline lookup yields CDR1 ENHRY and CDR2 SYGVKD. There are 15 residues in the CDR3. The V segment lost 6 bases and the J segment 0 bases; nucleotides outside the gene matches: 5. CD4+ cell separation produced CD45RA+ naive and CD45RA-negative memory subsets. The TCR sequence derives from a man aged 18 to 29 in good health. The chain couples TRBV10-3 to TRBJ2-3, with 8 bases fitting TRBD2. Sample: memory CD4+ T cells sorted from blood. Subset meaning: CD45RA-negative fraction. As DNA, the CDR3 is TGTGCCATCAGCAGCGGGAGCGGGAGCACAGATACGCAGTATTTT. Translating it yields CAISSGSGSTDTQYF.